This is a list of T cell receptor beta chains from one sample in a study of memory CD4+ T cells and cytomegalovirus serostatus. Repertoires were generated with immunoSEQ multiplex PCR, while TCRdb's copy carries only in-frame clones and drops some. The sample lists under 40,000 clones; 70% to 80% were seen once. The sequencing input was memory CD4+ T cells from blood. Every receptor here comes from an adult in good health and CMV-seropositive. Each CDR3 is given with its conserved first and last residue. Fields, in order: D gene, clone size, J gene, V gene, CDR3 protein, CDR3 DNA. A D gene is named only where the DNA matches it firmly. Only some rows state a clone size, as once, few, many or a class for expanded clones.

- - TRBJ1-5 TRBV7-2 CASSADRNQPQHF TGTGCCAGCAGCGCCGACCGCAATCAGCCCCAGCATTTT
- - TRBJ1-2 TRBV4-2 CASSQGGIEYGYTF TGTGCCAGCAGCCAAGGGGGGATCGAGTATGGCTACACCTTC
TRBD2 - TRBJ2-5 TRBV30 CAWSQEAGGPGETQYF TGTGCCTGGAGTCAGGAGGCGGGAGGGCCTGGGGAGACCCAGTACTTC
- - TRBJ1-2 TRBV5-4 CASSFQDRDYGYTF TGTGCCAGCAGCTTCCAGGACAGAGACTATGGCTACACCTTC
- - TRBJ2-2 TRBV6-5 CATSRGAARAGELFF TGTGCCACATCCCGTGGGGCAGCAAGGGCCGGGGAGCTGTTTTTT
- once TRBJ2-3 TRBV28 CASSPLTGDTQYF TGTGCCAGCAGTCCCCTAACTGGGGATACGCAGTATTTT
- - TRBJ1-5 TRBV27 CASSPQKASNQPQHF TGTGCCAGCAGTCCTCAGAAAGCTAGCAATCAGCCCCAGCATTTT
- - TRBJ2-7 TRBV5-8 CASSSEIGRYF TGTGCCAGCAGCTCGGAGATCGGTCGGTACTTC
TRBD1 - TRBJ1-4 TRBV5-6 CASSSYGTGVNEKLFF TGTGCCAGCAGCTCCTATGGGACAGGGGTTAATGAAAAACTGTTTTTT
- - TRBJ1-2 TRBV12-5 CASGFSDRMDGYTF TGTGCTAGTGGTTTCTCGGACAGAATGGATGGCTACACCTTC
- - TRBJ2-4 TRBV5-4 CASSPTTDPRGKNIQYF TGTGCCAGCAGCCCCACTACGGACCCGCGGGGCAAAAACATTCAGTACTTC
- - TRBJ2-1 TRBV5-4 CASSGPSEQFF TGTGCCAGCAGCGGACCAAGTGAGCAGTTCTTC
TRBD1 - TRBJ1-5 TRBV28 CASRRTGGFNQPQHF TGTGCCAGCAGACGGACAGGGGGATTCAATCAGCCCCAGCATTTT
- - TRBJ2-1 TRBV4-2 CASSQDYSGARNNEQFF TGTGCCAGCAGCCAAGATTATTCCGGGGCCCGTAACAATGAGCAGTTCTTC
TRBD1 - TRBJ1-5 TRBV18 CASSGGQGGNQPQHF TGTGCCAGCTCAGGGGGACAGGGGGGCAATCAGCCCCAGCATTTT
TRBD1 - TRBJ1-2 TRBV2 CASKGGIRDSSLNYGYTF TGTGCCAGCAAAGGGGGTATCCGGGACAGCTCCTTAAACTATGGCTACACCTTC
- - TRBJ1-1 TRBV23-1 CASSQSGGRAEAFF TGCGCCAGCAGTCAATCCGGGGGTAGAGCTGAAGCTTTCTTT
TRBD2 once TRBJ2-5 TRBV5-4 CASSRTSGGRQETQYF TGTGCCAGCAGCCGGACTAGCGGGGGCCGCCAAGAGACCCAGTACTTC
- once TRBJ2-7 TRBV6-1 CASSEMGRNYEQYF TGTGCCAGCAGTGAGATGGGACGGAACTACGAGCAGTACTTC
TRBD2 - TRBJ2-5 TRBV9 CASNQRGVAQETQYF TGTGCCAGTAATCAGCGGGGCGTGGCCCAAGAGACCCAGTACTTC
- few TRBJ2-1 TRBV7-2 CASSLGRAAYNEQFF TGTGCCAGCAGCTTAGGCAGGGCGGCCTACAATGAGCAGTTCTTC
- few TRBJ2-7 TRBV11-2 CASSISLEQYF TGTGCCAGCAGTATTTCCCTCGAGCAGTACTTC
- - TRBJ2-1 TRBV19 CASSIEGGPVRNEQFF TGTGCCAGTAGTATAGAGGGGGGGCCGGTGCGCAATGAGCAGTTCTTC
- - TRBJ1-2 TRBV6-1 CASSEAVGPGYGYTF TGTGCCAGCAGTGAAGCGGTGGGCCCGGGCTATGGCTACACCTTC
TRBD2 - TRBJ2-5 TRBV6-1 CASSLLAGGGETQYF TGTGCCAGCAGCCTACTAGCGGGAGGTGGTGAGACCCAGTACTTC